This TCR beta chain was observed in a study of blood T cell repertoires in COVID-19. Study-wide context: The origin of the acute and convalescent COVID-19 samples was the United States, Italy and Spain. PBMCs, B-cell-depleted T cells, or T cells provided the cDNA or gDNA that made up the material.

Methods used by the authors: Reference gene primers were amplified, and this amplification served to estimate nucleated cell counts. Profiled with immunoSEQ multiplex PCR; TCRdb holds only in-frame clones, not every one. Clone size and the V and J calls come from that table; the DNA yielded D and trimming. The sample has under 300,000 clones; roughly four fifths are singletons. The TCR sequence derives from a man between 45 and 60 years old with acute or convalescent COVID-19. Sequencing was done on a sample of peripheral blood.

The CDR3 is CASSYLRLSSGDDEQFF. As DNA, the CDR3 is TGTGCCAGCAGCTACCTCCGGCTCTCTAGCGGGGATGATGAGCAGTTCTTC. J is TRBJ2-1 and V is TRBV11-3, with 9 bases that match TRBD2. Trimming cost V 4 bases and J 8 bases; bases outside gene matches: 15. The CDR3 runs to 17 residues. CDR1 is SGHNT and CDR2 is YENEEA in the germline V gene.